Each of the 6 T cell receptor beta chains below was sequenced from the same sample in a study of T-cell reconstitution after alpha-beta-depleted transplantation in children. Preparing the TCRbeta library involved the use of unique molecular identifiers. TCRdb fed the PCR reads into MiXCR, producing one record per CDR3 protein. Among about 580,000 distinct CDR3 sequences listed, 20% to 25% were seen once. Sequencing was performed on PBMCs, mostly from graft donor cells, taken 360 days after TCRalphabeta/CD19-depleted stem cell transplant. The origin of the receptors is a boy under two years old who had a stem cell transplant for acute myeloid leukemia, so the T cells may come from the graft donor.

This clonotype was seen ten or more times. The chain combines TRBV28 with TRBJ2-7, with D perhaps TRBD1 (6 bases). Germline V CDR1 and CDR2: MDHEN, SYDVKM. This CDR3 comprises 13 residues. Trimming took off 6 bases at V and 2 bases at J, with 11 bases between the two ends. CDR3 sequence: CASRPQGTYEQYV. The CDR3 coding sequence is TGTGCCAGCAGACCACAGGGAACCTACGAGCAGTACGTC.

Many counts were recorded for this clonotype. The rearrangement uses TRBV11-2 and TRBJ2-5; no clear D. Trimming took 0 bases from V and 3 from J, leaving 8 bases between them. CDR1 SGHAT and CDR2 FQNNGV come from the germline V gene. CDR3 size: 14 residues. CDR3 protein: CASSLETSKETQYF. CDR3 DNA sequence: TGTGCCAGCAGCTTAGAGACCAGCAAAGAGACCCAGTACTTC.

This clonotype was counted between two and nine times. J is TRBJ2-3 and V is TRBV20-1, with D unresolved. V gave up 0 bases and J gave up 7 bases, with 5 bases separating them. The germline V gene has CDR1 DFQATT and CDR2 SNEGSKA (reference sequence). The CDR3 length is 11 residues. The DNA for the CDR3 is TGCAGTGCTAGAGATCCAAATACGCAGTATTTT. Its translation: CSARDPNTQYF.

This clonotype was counted a single time. The chain carries TRBV27 and TRBJ2-1, with 10 bases that match TRBD2. Per germline, CDR1 MNHEY and CDR2 SMNVEV (reference sequence). CDR3 size: 17 residues. The junction had 12 bases not matched to a gene; V was cut back by 5 bases and J by 5 bases. The CDR3 sequence is CASSPPKRAGGNNEQFF. The CDR3 DNA reads as TGTGCCAGCAGTCCGCCGAAGAGAGCGGGGGGGAACAATGAGCAGTTCTTC.

V and J are TRBV6-2 or TRBV6-3 and TRBJ2-7, with 7 positions matching TRBD1. V dropped 7 bases and J dropped 3; count of bases not matched to a gene: 15. CDR1 and CDR2 (germline): MNHEY, SVGEGT. This CDR3 is built from 16 residues. The CDR3 region has the DNA TGTGCCAGCACCCAACTTCCGGGGACAGCCTTCTACGAGCAGTACTTC. This gives the protein CASTQLPGTAFYEQYF.

The J gene is TRBJ2-1, the V gene TRBV30; a possible D gene is TRBD1 (6 bases). The V and J ends lost 4 bases and 0 bases respectively, with 16 bases between them. CDR1 and CDR2 from the germline V gene are GTSNPN and SVGIG (reference sequence). CDR3 length: 16 residues. CDR3 DNA sequence: TGTGCCTGGACCCCTATACAGGGAAGCTCCTACAATGAGCAGTTCTTC. Amino acids: CAWTPIQGSSYNEQFF.